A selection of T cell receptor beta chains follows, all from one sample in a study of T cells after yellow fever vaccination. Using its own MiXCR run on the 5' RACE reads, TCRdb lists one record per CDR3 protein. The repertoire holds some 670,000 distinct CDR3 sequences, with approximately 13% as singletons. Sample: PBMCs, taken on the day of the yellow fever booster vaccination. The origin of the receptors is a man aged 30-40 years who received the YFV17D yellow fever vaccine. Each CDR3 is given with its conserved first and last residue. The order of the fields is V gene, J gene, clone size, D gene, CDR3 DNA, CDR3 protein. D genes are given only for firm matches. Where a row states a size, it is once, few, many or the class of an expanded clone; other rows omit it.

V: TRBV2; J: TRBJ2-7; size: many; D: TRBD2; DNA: TGTGCCAGCCGGACGGGACTAGCGGGAGGAAGCTCCTACGAGCAGTACTTC; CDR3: CASRTGLAGGSSYEQYF
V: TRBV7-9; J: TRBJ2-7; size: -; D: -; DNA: TGTGCCAGCAGCTTCCACCTAGGGGGTTACGAGCAGTACTTC; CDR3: CASSFHLGGYEQYF
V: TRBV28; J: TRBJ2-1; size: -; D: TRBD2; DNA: TGTGCCAGCAGTTTACCTAGCGGGAGGGCCTATGACCTGTTCTTC; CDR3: CASSLPSGRAYDLFF
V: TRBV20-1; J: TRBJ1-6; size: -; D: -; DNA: TGCAGTGCTGACGACAATAGTTCACCCCTCCACTTT; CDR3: CSADDNSSPLHF
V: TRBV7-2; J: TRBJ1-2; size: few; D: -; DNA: TGTGCCAGCAGCCCTCCGGGACTCACGGGTGGCTATGGCTACACCTTC; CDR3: CASSPPGLTGGYGYTF
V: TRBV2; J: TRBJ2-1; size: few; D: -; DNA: TGTGCCAGCAGTGGTTCGGGAAACTCCTACAATGAGCAGTTCTTC; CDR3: CASSGSGNSYNEQFF
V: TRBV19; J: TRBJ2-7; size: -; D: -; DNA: TGTGCCAGTATTGCGGGGATCCACGAGCAGTACTTC; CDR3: CASIAGIHEQYF
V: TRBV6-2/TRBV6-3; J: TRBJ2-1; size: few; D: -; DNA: TGTGCCACCATAGACCCCCCGGCGCACAATGAGCAGTTCTTC; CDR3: CATIDPPAHNEQFF
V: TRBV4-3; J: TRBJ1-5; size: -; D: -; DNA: TGCGCCAGCAGCCGAGCACACACGGGGCAGCCCCAGCATTTT; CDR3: CASSRAHTGQPQHF
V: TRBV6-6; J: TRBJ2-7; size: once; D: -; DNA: TGTGCCACCGGAGGAGGACGGAGCTACGAGCAGTACTTC; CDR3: CATGGGRSYEQYF
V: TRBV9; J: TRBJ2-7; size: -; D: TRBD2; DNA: TGTGCCAGCAGCGCGGGACTAGCGAGCGAGCAGTACTTC; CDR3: CASSAGLASEQYF